This TCR beta chain was recovered during a study of shared T cell receptors in the human thymus. Produced via immunoSEQ multiplex PCR; TCRdb's table is partial and in-frame only. The table records 600,000 to 900,000 clones, 80% to 90% of them present only once. Germline lookup yields CDR1 SGHNT and CDR2 YYREEE (reference sequence). CDR3 length equals 15 residues. V gave up 3 bases and J gave up 5 bases; unmatched junction bases: 7. This sample was also put to use in a study of human thymus T cells. From that paper: The donors were infants in Finland with congenital heart defects, otherwise immunologically healthy. During corrective heart surgery, resections were taken, and the thymus tissue came from them. Related research examined unrelated individuals and reported that their thymic repertoires overlapped highly.

This sequence originates from a girl under three years old with a congenital heart defect. Sequencing input: thymocytes. The V and J genes are TRBV5-4 and TRBJ2-5, with 10 positions matching TRBD1. CDR3 sequence reads: CASSCTGQGRETQYF. CDR3 bases: TGTGCCAGCAGCTGTACGGGACAGGGGAGGGAGACCCAGTACTTC.